The clone carrying this T cell receptor (beta chain) was seen ten or more times. The sample comes from a study of human T cells and chemical hapten exposure. MiXCR, applied by TCRdb to the RACE reads, yields one record per CDR3 protein. This table has under 45,000 distinct CDR3 sequences, roughly a tenth appearing once. V gave up 5 bases and J gave up 15 bases; unmatched junction bases: 12. Germline V gives CDR1 SGHVS, CDR2 FNYEAQ. The CDR3 has 13 residues. Time point specified: pre-sensitization, week 0. The treatment: therapeutic diphenylcyclopropenone sensitization with weekly scalp DPC. Ahead of applying each patch test, blood was sampled.

The sequencing here drew on whole blood, taken in connection with sensitization to the hapten diphenylcyclopropenone (DPC). This chain uses TRBV7-6 with TRBJ2-3; 9 nucleotides agree with TRBD1. This TCR was recovered from a man aged 25 to 40 with alopecia areata. Some clones in this sample may be carry-over from other donors' samples. The CDR3 reads CASSQGQGSSFYF. The DNA for the CDR3 is TGTGCCAGCAGCCAAGGACAGGGGTCCTCCTTTTATTTT.